This is a list of T cell receptor beta chains from one sample in a study of T cells after yellow fever vaccination. TCRdb redid the calling of the 5' RACE reads with MiXCR, one entry per CDR3 protein. Of about 150,000 distinct CDR3 sequences in the sample, 5% to 8% were seen once. This specimen was CD4+ T cells sorted from PBMCs, taken 10 days after the yellow fever booster vaccination. These receptors were taken from a man younger than 45 who received the YFV17D yellow fever vaccine. CDR3s leave out the opening cysteine and the closing phenylalanine or tryptophan.

len: 13; v_gene: TRBV27; CDR3aa: ASSFKARGGDTQY
len: 12; v_gene: TRBV5-1; CDR3aa: ASRGSGSLSEQF
len: 12; v_gene: TRBV7-2; CDR3aa: ASSLGEGGYEQY
len: 10; v_gene: TRBV7-9; CDR3aa: ASSLGGELQY
len: 10; v_gene: TRBV7-2; CDR3aa: ASSSWEGGYT
len: 13; v_gene: TRBV19; CDR3aa: ASTHQSSLREEQF
len: 14; v_gene: TRBV14; CDR3aa: ASSQVPGLASGELF
len: 13; v_gene: TRBV7-8; CDR3aa: ASSLEMTGNTEAF
len: 13; v_gene: TRBV7-9; CDR3aa: ASSVTGLVGDTIY
len: 12; v_gene: TRBV11-2; CDR3aa: ASRGTSGYNEQF
len: 12; v_gene: TRBV7-2; CDR3aa: ASSPWRSPETQY
len: 14; v_gene: TRBV19; CDR3aa: ASSRQGAVTTGELF
len: 11; v_gene: TRBV10-3; CDR3aa: AIRGREYNEQF
len: 15; v_gene: TRBV12-3/TRBV12-4; CDR3aa: ASSQRAGTTSYNEQF
len: 14; v_gene: TRBV7-2; CDR3aa: ASSSPHTSGTYEQY
len: 11; v_gene: TRBV29-1; CDR3aa: SVGGRLTDTQY
len: 12; v_gene: TRBV7-9; CDR3aa: ASSLALDQETQY
len: 11; v_gene: TRBV7-6; CDR3aa: ASSLGRLSEAF
len: 14; v_gene: TRBV19; CDR3aa: ASRTQSSTSYNEQF
len: 11; v_gene: TRBV3-1; CDR3aa: ASSQQGTSGEY
len: 11; v_gene: TRBV18; CDR3aa: ASSPDLMSGDT
len: 11; v_gene: TRBV7-2; CDR3aa: ASRLDRLKTQY
len: 10; v_gene: TRBV20-1; CDR3aa: SATRWGNEQF
len: 14; v_gene: TRBV4-2; CDR3aa: ASSTNYRDSAFVLF
len: 13; v_gene: TRBV20-1; CDR3aa: SAQSGTSGYNEQF
len: 12; v_gene: TRBV7-8; CDR3aa: ASSPSGERSPLH
len: 14; v_gene: TRBV6-4; CDR3aa: AAESSAPAGVGELF
len: 12; v_gene: TRBV7-2; CDR3aa: ASSLAGKGGEQY
len: 12; v_gene: TRBV29-1; CDR3aa: SALAESGANVLT
len: 12; v_gene: TRBV5-1; CDR3aa: ASSATSGTNEQF
len: 14; v_gene: TRBV4-2; CDR3aa: ASSQDSLNLNQPQH
len: 11; v_gene: TRBV12-3/TRBV12-4; CDR3aa: ASNRQGASPLH
len: 11; v_gene: TRBV20-1; CDR3aa: SAPPPGSGGYT
len: 10; v_gene: TRBV6-2/TRBV6-3; CDR3aa: ASGGGNNEQF
len: 12; v_gene: TRBV7-2; CDR3aa: ASKTSGRTHEQF
len: 13; v_gene: TRBV15; CDR3aa: ATSRATTGTYEQY
len: 19; v_gene: TRBV20-1; CDR3aa: SANRELGAGGPGVHKNIQY
len: 13; v_gene: TRBV7-9; CDR3aa: ASSFRDSSYNEQF
len: 10; v_gene: TRBV12-3/TRBV12-4; CDR3aa: ASSGGGKTQY
len: 14; v_gene: TRBV7-2; CDR3aa: ASSRPRDRDYNEQF
len: 14; v_gene: TRBV20-1; CDR3aa: SARDIGRGSFYEQY
len: 13; v_gene: TRBV4-3; CDR3aa: ASSQGIGIPDTQY
len: 11; v_gene: TRBV10-3; CDR3aa: AISVQSNTEAF
len: 14; v_gene: TRBV5-1; CDR3aa: ASSLARLAGGPGPF
len: 12; v_gene: TRBV6-1; CDR3aa: ASSEARSYYGYT